This is a list of T cell receptor beta chains from one sample in a study of CD8 T cells in ankylosing spondylitis. TCRdb reprocessed the 5' RACE reads via MiXCR and lists one record per CDR3 protein. The data hold fewer than 500,000 distinct CDR3 sequences, with about a fifth observed a single time. The sample taken for sequencing was blood, either unsorted or a sorted T cell fraction (not recorded which). The source of these receptors is a male donor with ankylosing spondylitis. CDR3s include the opening cysteine and the closing phenylalanine or tryptophan. The order of the fields is D gene, J gene, clone size, V gene, CDR3 DNA, CDR3 protein. D genes are given only for firm matches. Rows may omit the clone size; those that give it use once, few, many or a size class.

D gene: TRBD2; J gene: TRBJ2-7; clone size: few; V gene: TRBV20-1; CDR3 DNA: TGCAGTGCTAGAGTTGGGCTAGCGGGAGTGTACGAGCAGTACTTC; CDR3 protein: CSARVGLAGVYEQYF
D gene: -; J gene: TRBJ1-1; clone size: -; V gene: TRBV6-2/TRBV6-3; CDR3 DNA: TGTGCCAGCGTTAGTTCCGCTGGCATGAACACTGAAGCTTTCTTT; CDR3 protein: CASVSSAGMNTEAFF
D gene: -; J gene: TRBJ1-3; clone size: -; V gene: TRBV5-1; CDR3 DNA: TGCGCCAGCAGCTTGGTGGGACTCACTGGAAACACCATATATTTT; CDR3 protein: CASSLVGLTGNTIYF
D gene: -; J gene: TRBJ2-5; clone size: few; V gene: TRBV6-6; CDR3 DNA: TGTGCCAGCAGTCCAGGGTACGGGGAGACCCAGTACTTC; CDR3 protein: CASSPGYGETQYF
D gene: TRBD2; J gene: TRBJ2-3; clone size: -; V gene: TRBV6-4; CDR3 DNA: TGTGCCAGCGGGTGGACTAGCGGGAGAGATACGCAGTATTTT; CDR3 protein: CASGWTSGRDTQYF
D gene: -; J gene: TRBJ2-1; clone size: -; V gene: TRBV14; CDR3 DNA: TGTGCCAGCAGCCAAGACTCCAGGGCCAATGAGCAGTTCTTC; CDR3 protein: CASSQDSRANEQFF
D gene: TRBD2; J gene: TRBJ2-4; clone size: -; V gene: TRBV11-2; CDR3 DNA: TGTGCCAGCAGCCCATCGAGGGGGGGGACTAGCGGTCTTGAGGCCAAAAACATTCAGTACTTC; CDR3 protein: CASSPSRGGTSGLEAKNIQYF
D gene: -; J gene: TRBJ2-4; clone size: -; V gene: TRBV12-3/TRBV12-4; CDR3 DNA: TGTGCCAGCAGTAGAGCGGCAGGGATTTACTTC; CDR3 protein: CASSRAAGIYF
D gene: -; J gene: TRBJ1-2; clone size: few; V gene: TRBV2; CDR3 DNA: TGTGCCAGCAGTGAGTCGAGGGTAGCGGGCGGCTACACCTTC; CDR3 protein: CASSESRVAGGYTF
D gene: -; J gene: TRBJ2-3; clone size: -; V gene: TRBV24-1; CDR3 DNA: TGTGCCACCAGTTGGGGCAGAGCCACAGATACGCAGTATTTT; CDR3 protein: CATSWGRATDTQYF
D gene: -; J gene: TRBJ1-2; clone size: -; V gene: TRBV12-3/TRBV12-4; CDR3 DNA: TGTGCCAGCAGTTTAAGTCTGGGTAACTATGGCTACACCTTC; CDR3 protein: CASSLSLGNYGYTF
D gene: -; J gene: TRBJ1-1; clone size: few; V gene: TRBV6-2/TRBV6-3; CDR3 DNA: TGTGCCAGCACCGAACAGGTGAACACTGAAGCTTTCTTT; CDR3 protein: CASTEQVNTEAFF
D gene: TRBD1; J gene: TRBJ1-4; clone size: -; V gene: TRBV18; CDR3 DNA: TGTGCCAGCTCATTCCGGCCGGGACAGGGTTGGGAAAAACTGTTTTTT; CDR3 protein: CASSFRPGQGWEKLFF
D gene: TRBD2; J gene: TRBJ2-5; clone size: -; V gene: TRBV7-6; CDR3 DNA: TGTGCCAGCAGCTTAGGGGGTCGGGAGGCCCAGTACTTC; CDR3 protein: CASSLGGREAQYF
D gene: TRBD2; J gene: TRBJ2-7; clone size: -; V gene: TRBV18; CDR3 DNA: TGTGCCAGCTCGCCTTGGACTAGCGGGCGCTACGAGCAGTACTTC; CDR3 protein: CASSPWTSGRYEQYF
D gene: -; J gene: TRBJ1-1; clone size: -; V gene: TRBV5-1; CDR3 DNA: TGCGCCAGCGGGGGCCTCGGGACAAGTAACACTGAAGCTTTCTTT; CDR3 protein: CASGGLGTSNTEAFF
D gene: -; J gene: TRBJ1-4; clone size: -; V gene: TRBV20-1; CDR3 DNA: TGCAGTGCTAGAGATATGATCGGAAGTTGGGAAAAACTGTTTTTT; CDR3 protein: CSARDMIGSWEKLFF
D gene: -; J gene: TRBJ2-1; clone size: -; V gene: TRBV6-1; CDR3 DNA: TGTGCCAGCAGTGGTAACATCGGCGGTTACAATGAGCAGTTCTTC; CDR3 protein: CASSGNIGGYNEQFF
D gene: -; J gene: TRBJ2-5; clone size: once; V gene: TRBV5-5; CDR3 DNA: TGTGCCAGCAGCTTGGTCGGAAACCAAGAGACCCAGTACTTC; CDR3 protein: CASSLVGNQETQYF
D gene: -; J gene: TRBJ1-5; clone size: few; V gene: TRBV18; CDR3 DNA: TGTGCCAGCTCGCAGACAGGCCCTTCTAACAATCAGCCCCAGCATTTT; CDR3 protein: CASSQTGPSNNQPQHF
D gene: TRBD1; J gene: TRBJ2-7; clone size: few; V gene: TRBV18; CDR3 DNA: TGTGCCAGCTCCTTGGGGACAGGGCGCGAGCAGTACTTC; CDR3 protein: CASSLGTGREQYF
D gene: -; J gene: TRBJ2-3; clone size: -; V gene: TRBV11-2; CDR3 DNA: TGTGCCAGCAGCGCGAGTCCCGTTTCCGGCACAGATACGCAGTATTTT; CDR3 protein: CASSASPVSGTDTQYF
D gene: TRBD2; J gene: TRBJ2-3; clone size: -; V gene: TRBV27; CDR3 DNA: TGTGCCAGCAGTTTATCCAGCGGGAGGGGGTCAGATACGCAGTATTTT; CDR3 protein: CASSLSSGRGSDTQYF
D gene: TRBD1; J gene: TRBJ1-2; clone size: few; V gene: TRBV5-1; CDR3 DNA: TGCGCCAGTTCGATGACCGGGACAGTCTATGGCTACACCTTC; CDR3 protein: CASSMTGTVYGYTF
D gene: -; J gene: TRBJ1-5; clone size: few; V gene: TRBV29-1; CDR3 DNA: TGCAGCGTTGCCCCGGATAGCAATCAGCCCCAGCATTTT; CDR3 protein: CSVAPDSNQPQHF
D gene: TRBD2; J gene: TRBJ2-1; clone size: -; V gene: TRBV28; CDR3 DNA: TGTGCCAGCAGTTTAGGGACTAGCGGGAGGGTCTTTTCCTTCAATGAGCAGTTCTTC; CDR3 protein: CASSLGTSGRVFSFNEQFF
D gene: -; J gene: TRBJ1-2; clone size: -; V gene: TRBV29-1; CDR3 DNA: TGCAGCGTTGAGGGCGGACAGCTATCTGGCTACACCTTC; CDR3 protein: CSVEGGQLSGYTF
D gene: -; J gene: TRBJ2-1; clone size: few; V gene: TRBV11-2; CDR3 DNA: TGTGCCAGCAGCTTAGAAGTAACGGGGGCGGGGAACAATGAGCAGTTCTTC; CDR3 protein: CASSLEVTGAGNNEQFF
D gene: TRBD1; J gene: TRBJ1-2; clone size: few; V gene: TRBV29-1; CDR3 DNA: TGCAGCGTTGAAACAGGGGGCGCGATGGGCTACACCTTC; CDR3 protein: CSVETGGAMGYTF
D gene: -; J gene: TRBJ2-5; clone size: few; V gene: TRBV3-1; CDR3 DNA: TGTGCCAGCAGCCAAGATTCCTTCCGGGAGACCCAGTACTTC; CDR3 protein: CASSQDSFRETQYF
D gene: -; J gene: TRBJ2-2; clone size: -; V gene: TRBV5-1; CDR3 DNA: TGCGCCAGCAGCAACGATATCAACACCGGGGAGCTGTTTTTT; CDR3 protein: CASSNDINTGELFF
D gene: -; J gene: TRBJ1-1; clone size: -; V gene: TRBV6-5; CDR3 DNA: TGTGCCAGCAGTTACTCAAGGGGACTTGGGACTGAAGCTTTCTTT; CDR3 protein: CASSYSRGLGTEAFF
D gene: -; J gene: TRBJ2-2; clone size: many; V gene: TRBV5-1; CDR3 DNA: TGCGCCAGCAGCTTATGGGGGACTAACACCGGGGAGCTGTTTTTT; CDR3 protein: CASSLWGTNTGELFF
D gene: TRBD2; J gene: TRBJ2-7; clone size: -; V gene: TRBV5-6; CDR3 DNA: TGTGCCAGCAACGAAGCGGGAGGGCCGGGTGAGCAGTACTTC; CDR3 protein: CASNEAGGPGEQYF
D gene: TRBD1; J gene: TRBJ1-5; clone size: many; V gene: TRBV29-1; CDR3 DNA: TGCAGCGTTGAGGTTACAGGGGAAAGCAATCAGCCCCAGCATTTT; CDR3 protein: CSVEVTGESNQPQHF
D gene: -; J gene: TRBJ1-5; clone size: -; V gene: TRBV3-1; CDR3 DNA: TGTGCCAGCAGCCAAGATCAACATATCAATCAGCCCCAGCATTTT; CDR3 protein: CASSQDQHINQPQHF
D gene: TRBD2; J gene: TRBJ2-1; clone size: -; V gene: TRBV5-1; CDR3 DNA: TGCGCCAGCAGCGCCGACCGGCTAGCGGGAGATGAGCAGTTCTTC; CDR3 protein: CASSADRLAGDEQFF
D gene: -; J gene: TRBJ1-5; clone size: -; V gene: TRBV7-2; CDR3 DNA: TGTGCCAGCAGCTTAGTTGCCAGAGATAATCAGCCCCAGCATTTT; CDR3 protein: CASSLVARDNQPQHF
D gene: -; J gene: TRBJ2-3; clone size: -; V gene: TRBV15; CDR3 DNA: TGTGCCACCAGCAGAGAACGGGGGAGGACAGATACGCAGTATTTT; CDR3 protein: CATSRERGRTDTQYF
D gene: -; J gene: TRBJ2-7; clone size: few; V gene: TRBV7-9; CDR3 DNA: TGTGCCAGCAGCTTAGTAGCGATCACCTACGAGCAGTACTTC; CDR3 protein: CASSLVAITYEQYF
D gene: TRBD1; J gene: TRBJ2-1; clone size: -; V gene: TRBV11-3; CDR3 DNA: TGTGCCAGCAGCTTGGTTGGACAGGGGGTGAATGAGCAGTTCTTC; CDR3 protein: CASSLVGQGVNEQFF
D gene: -; J gene: TRBJ1-1; clone size: -; V gene: TRBV28; CDR3 DNA: TGTGCCAGCAGTCCCTACCGGGGACGGACTGAAGCTTTCTTT; CDR3 protein: CASSPYRGRTEAFF
D gene: -; J gene: TRBJ2-1; clone size: few; V gene: TRBV4-2; CDR3 DNA: TGTGCCAGCACCCCCCGGGTCGCCTACAATGAGCAGTTCTTC; CDR3 protein: CASTPRVAYNEQFF
D gene: TRBD2; J gene: TRBJ2-2; clone size: -; V gene: TRBV7-9; CDR3 DNA: TGTGCCAGCAGCTTCGGGACTAGTGGGGGGGAGCTGTTTTTT; CDR3 protein: CASSFGTSGGELFF
D gene: TRBD1; J gene: TRBJ2-2; clone size: -; V gene: TRBV28; CDR3 DNA: TGTGCCAGCAGTGACACTGGACAGGGGGCCACCGGGGAGCTGTTTTTT; CDR3 protein: CASSDTGQGATGELFF
D gene: -; J gene: TRBJ2-2; clone size: few; V gene: TRBV7-9; CDR3 DNA: TGTGCCAGCAGCCTCAGGTCGACCGGGGAGCTGTTTTTT; CDR3 protein: CASSLRSTGELFF
D gene: -; J gene: TRBJ2-5; clone size: -; V gene: TRBV25-1; CDR3 DNA: TGTGCCAGCAGTGAATATAAGCTGGGGTACCAAGAGACCCAGTACTTC; CDR3 protein: CASSEYKLGYQETQYF
D gene: -; J gene: TRBJ2-7; clone size: few; V gene: TRBV25-1; CDR3 DNA: TGTGCCAGCAGTGAATATGGAGGTTACGAGCAGTACTTC; CDR3 protein: CASSEYGGYEQYF
D gene: -; J gene: TRBJ2-3; clone size: -; V gene: TRBV11-2; CDR3 DNA: TGTGCCAGCAACGTCTTCGCGGCGCGGGATACGCAGTATTTT; CDR3 protein: CASNVFAARDTQYF